This T cell receptor (beta chain) appears in the sequencing data of a study of CD8 T cells in ankylosing spondylitis. Study findings and constraints: According to the report, clones linked to the disease were significantly enriched in matched synovial fluid samples taken from ankylosing spondylitis patients.

In its sample, this clonotype was seen a few times. Antigen specificity is unknown. TCRdb analysed the 5' RACE reads with MiXCR anew, one entry per CDR3 protein. The data hold 200,000 to 300,000 distinct CDR3 sequences, with around 7.8% observed a single time. The source of this sequence is a male donor with ankylosing spondylitis or in good health (not recorded which). Sequences were obtained from blood, either unsorted or a sorted T cell fraction (not recorded which).

CDR3: CASSYLTSGNSYNEQFF. In DNA, the CDR3 is TGTGCCAGCAGTTACTTGACTAGCGGAAACTCCTACAATGAGCAGTTCTTC. This chain joins TRBV27 and TRBJ2-1; TRBD2 matches at 9 bases. This CDR3 has 17 amino acids. Germline V CDR1 and CDR2: MNHEY, SMNVEV (reference sequence). V dropped 4 bases and J dropped 0; count of bases not matched to a gene: 7.